Each of the 12 T cell receptor beta chains below was sequenced from the same sample in a study of blood T cell repertoires in COVID-19. Profiled with immunoSEQ multiplex PCR; TCRdb holds only in-frame clones, not every one. The sample includes more than 200,000 clones, 82% of them seen just once. Sequenced material: peripheral blood. Receptor source: a woman aged 80 or over with active or convalescent COVID-19.

V is TRBV5-1 and J is TRBJ1-1, with D perhaps TRBD1 (6 bases). The germline V and J ends were trimmed by 0 bases and 8 bases, with 17 bases remaining between them. This CDR3 has 15 amino acids. Germline assignment: CDR1 SGHRS and CDR2 YFSETQ. CDR3 nucleotides: TGCGCCAGCAGCTTGGCCAACAGGGCCCTCTCGGAAGCTTTCTTT. Its protein product is CASSLANRALSEAFF.

This clone has only a few counts. The chain links TRBV10-3 to TRBJ1-1; 10 bases line up with TRBD1. The germline gives CDR1 ENHRY, CDR2 SYGVKD. Germline trimming cut 5 bases from V and 5 bases from J; bases unmatched to any gene: 8. This CDR3 comprises 15 residues. CDR3: CAISRTGGLGTEAFF. In DNA, the CDR3 is TGTGCCATCAGTCGGACAGGGGGTCTCGGGACTGAAGCTTTCTTT.

V and J are TRBV28 and TRBJ2-1, with a possible D match to TRBD1 (6 bases). The length of the CDR3 is 17 residues. The V gene lost 7 bases and the J gene lost 0 bases, with 19 bases spanning the gap. Germline-derived CDR1 and CDR2 are MDHEN and SYDVKM. The chain's CDR3 is CASITYVRGSSYNEQFF. CDR3 bases: TGTGCCAGCATCACCTACGTCAGGGGTAGCTCCTACAATGAGCAGTTCTTC.

The chain uses TRBV5-6 and TRBJ1-2; D possibly corresponds to TRBD1 (6 bases). There are 15 residues in the CDR3. Trimming stripped 4 bases from V and 2 bases from J, with 15 bases between. Germline assignment: CDR1 SGHDT and CDR2 YYEEEE. CDR3 DNA sequence: TGTGCCAGCAGCGGGTTGGCAGGGGCGAACTATGGCTACACCTTC. Translated: CASSGLAGANYGYTF. Filled out from reference TRBV5-6 and TRBJ1-2, the complete variable domain reads DAGVTQSPTHLIKTRGQQVTLRCSPKSGHDTVSWYQQALGQGPQFIFQYYEEEERQRGNFPDRFSGHQFPNYSSELNVNALLLGDSALYLCASSGLAGANYGYTFGSGTRLTVV.

V gene TRBV5-1 combines with J gene TRBJ2-3, with D possibly being TRBD2 (5 bases). Looked up from germline, CDR1 is SGHRS and CDR2 is YFSETQ. The CDR3 extends over 17 amino acids. Trimming removed 0 bases at V and 0 bases at J, with 14 bases between. CDR3 sequence reads: CASSLGLSEASTDTQYF. The CDR3 region has the DNA TGCGCCAGCAGCTTGGGACTAAGCGAGGCTAGCACAGATACGCAGTATTTT.

The chain recombines TRBV6-1 with TRBJ1-4; no firm D call. The CDR3 has 13 amino acids. Germline CDR1 is MNHNS and CDR2 is SASEGT. The V gene lost 2 bases and the J gene lost 8 bases, with 9 bases spanning the gap. Here the CDR3 DNA reads TGTGCCAGCAGTGAACGACTGAGGGAAAAACTGTTTTTT. Amino acid sequence: CASSERLREKLFF.

This clone was recorded once. The V gene is TRBV6-5, the J gene TRBJ2-5, with TRBD1 as a possible D gene (6 bases). Between the trimmed V and J ends, which lost 4 bases and 3 bases, there was a span of 15 bases. CDR3 length: 15 residues. The germline V gene encodes CDR1 MNHEY and CDR2 SVGAGI. The CDR3 DNA follows: TGTGCCAGCAGTTCTCCCGGGACATTGAAAGAGACCCAGTACTTC. This gives the protein CASSSPGTLKETQYF.

In its sample, this clone was seen a few times. The V call is TRBV11-2, the J call TRBJ2-7; D call uncertain. The germline gives CDR1 SGHAT, CDR2 FQNNGV. Trimming took off 5 bases at V and 7 bases at J, with 18 bases between the two ends. The CDR3 sequence is 14 residues long. Written as DNA, the CDR3 is TGTGCCAGCAGCCTTAACTCTTCCCCAGGAGAGCAGTACTTC. Its protein is CASSLNSSPGEQYF.

For the CDR3, the DNA is TGTGCCAGCAGTGAAGACAGGGGGTCTGGGACCCAGTACTTC. Translated: CASSEDRGSGTQYF. This sequence joins TRBV2 and TRBJ2-5; TRBD1 matches 8 bases. The J segment lost 7 bases and the V segment lost 1 base, leaving 5 bases of the junction unmatched. The CDR3 is 14 amino acids. CDR1 is SNHLY and CDR2 is FYNNEI in the germline V gene.

On this clone itself: At one end the junction does not follow the germline gene, possibly because of a read error. This chain uses TRBV7-9 with TRBJ2-1, with 7 bases aligning to TRBD2. The CDR3 spans 13 residues. CDR1 and CDR2 from the germline V gene are SEHNR and FQNEAQ (reference sequence). The CDR3 DNA sequence: TGTACCAGCAGCTGGCGGGAGATAAATGAGCAGTTCTTC. It is translated as CTSSWREINEQFF.

The chain couples TRBV6-5 to TRBJ2-3; weak D call: TRBD1 (5 bases). CDR3 length: 14 residues. Trimming cost V 3 bases and J 6 bases, with 13 bases left between them. The germline V gene has CDR1 MNHEY and CDR2 SVGAGI. For the CDR3, the DNA is TGTGCCAGCAGTTATCTCAGGGTCTCCGATACGCAGTATTTT. Protein product: CASSYLRVSDTQYF.

The CDR3 nucleotides are TGTGCCAGCAGCAAAAGACAGTTTGGAACTAACTATGGCTACACCTTC. It is translated as CASSKRQFGTNYGYTF. V is TRBV11-2 and J is TRBJ1-2, with D maybe TRBD1 (5 bases). Trimming left V 5 bases short and J 0 bases short, with 16 bases between. CDR1 is SGHAT, CDR2 FQNNGV, per germline. This CDR3 contains 16 residues. The whole variable domain, remainder taken from reference TRBV11-2 and TRBJ1-2, is EAGVAQSPRYKIIEKRQSVAFWCNPISGHATLYWYQQILGQGPKLLIQFQNNGVVDDSQLPKDRFSAERLKGVDSTLKIQPAKLEDSAVYLCASSKRQFGTNYGYTFGSGTRLTVV.